The 29 T cell receptor beta chains below come from one sample, sequenced in a study of blood T cells in healthy people across ages. Primers used in a second PCR of roughly 7 to 12 cycles were a sample-barcoded 5' primer and a J-beta primer mix. TCRdb analysed the 5' RACE reads with MiXCR anew, one entry per CDR3 protein. This repertoire shows approximately 1,000,000 distinct CDR3 sequences, less than 45% found once; its top ten account for around 13%. Material: blood. The receptors were sampled from a man aged 18 to 30 in good health.

This sequence joins TRBV2 and TRBJ2-1; D gene ambiguous. CDR3 length: 17 residues. Trimming pared 6 bases from V and 5 bases from J, leaving 23 bases between. In germline, CDR1 is SNHLY, CDR2 FYNNEI. The CDR3: CASSSLPRSASHNEQFF. CDR3 bases: TGTGCCAGCAGCTCCCTTCCTAGGAGCGCATCGCACAATGAGCAGTTCTTC. Drawing the rest from reference TRBV2 and TRBJ2-1, the complete variable domain is EPEVTQTPSHQVTQMGQEVILRCVPISNHLYFYWYRQILGQKVEFLVSFYNNEISEKSEIFDDQFSVERPDGSNFTLKIRSTKLEDSAMYFCASSSLPRSASHNEQFFGPGTRLTVL.

About this clonotype: The junction departs from germline at one end; a sequencing error may be responsible. The chain carries TRBV20-1 and TRBJ2-4; no reliable D call. Per germline, CDR1 DFQATT and CDR2 SNEGSKA (reference sequence). The CDR3 has 12 residues. CDR3 sequence: CSAMKAVNEQYF. CDR3 DNA sequence: TGCAGTGCCATGAAGGCGGTGAATGAGCAGTACTTT.

This clonotype was found a few times. The chain is built from TRBV4-3 and TRBJ2-1, with D possibly TRBD2 on 6 matching bases. Looked up from germline, CDR1 is LGHNA and CDR2 is YSLEER. The V end was cut by 0 bases, the J end by 2 bases, with 14 bases between. The CDR3 length is 17 residues. CDR3 region: CASSQDSGLATYNEQFF. CDR3 nucleotides: TGCGCCAGCAGCCAAGATTCAGGGCTAGCGACCTACAATGAGCAGTTCTTC.

In this sample, this clonotype turned up a few times. This chain uses TRBV25-1 with TRBJ1-6; D uncertain. With 9 bases removed from V and 8 bases from J, the gap between germline ends came to 17 bases. The V gene's germline CDR1 is MGHDK and CDR2 SYGVNS. CDR3 length equals 14 residues. CDR3 region: CASQPYGGDSPLHF. The DNA for the CDR3 is TGTGCCAGTCAACCTTATGGCGGGGATTCACCCCTCCACTTT.

This clonotype was detected only a few times. The chain employs TRBV7-2 and TRBJ2-1, with D maybe TRBD1 (6 bases). Germline CDR1 reads SGHTA; CDR2 reads FQGNSA. The CDR3 has 16 residues. The V end lost 5 bases, the J end lost 2 bases, and 16 bases lay between the germline ends. The CDR3 loop reads CASSLHRGDTYNEQFF. The DNA for the CDR3 is TGTGCCAGCAGCCTCCATCGTGGGGACACCTACAATGAGCAGTTCTTC. Together with reference TRBV7-2 and TRBJ2-1, the CDR3 gives the full variable domain: GAGVSQSPSNKVTEKGKDVELRCDPISGHTALYWYRQSLGQGLEFLIYFQGNSAPDKSGLPSDRFSAERTGGSVSTLTIQRTQQEDSAVYLCASSLHRGDTYNEQFFGPGTRLTVL.

The CDR3 DNA reads TGTGCCAGCACTCTGGCCGGCTTATATGGCTACACCTTC. This translates into CASTLAGLYGYTF. The chain is built from TRBV12-3 or TRBV12-4 and TRBJ1-2; D is unclear. The CDR3 is 13 residues long. The V and J ends lost 7 bases and 5 bases respectively, with 14 bases between them.

The chain is built from TRBV7-6 and TRBJ1-4, with D perhaps TRBD1 (5 bases). Trimming took off 1 base at V and 3 bases at J, with 12 bases between the two ends. Germline V CDR1 and CDR2: SGHVS, FNYEAQ. The CDR3 length is 16 residues. CDR3 DNA: TGTGCCAGCAGCTTAGACCAGGGCATCTCTAATGAAAAACTGTTTTTT. Translated: CASSLDQGISNEKLFF.

This clonotype came up a few times. V and J are TRBV20-1 and TRBJ2-1, with 9 nucleotides matching TRBD1. The CDR3 has 14 amino acids. Germline CDR1 and CDR2: DFQATT and SNEGSKA (reference sequence). V shed 6 bases, J shed 5 bases, and the junction held 8 bases outside the gene matches. The CDR3 is CSALHRGRDNEQFF. CDR3 nucleotides: TGCAGTGCCCTTCACAGGGGGCGGGACAATGAGCAGTTCTTC.

This clonotype was found a few times. The rearrangement uses TRBV7-8 and TRBJ2-3; D is undetermined. V was pared by 4 bases and J by 4 bases, with 12 bases between. The CDR3 runs 14 residues. Germline V gives CDR1 SGHVS, CDR2 FQNEAQ. The CDR3 region has the DNA TGTGCCAGCAGCTCGCTCACAGCCCCAGATACGCAGTATTTT. Translated, it gives CASSSLTAPDTQYF.

J is TRBJ2-5 and V is TRBV4-2; D may be TRBD2 (5 bases). Trimming left V 3 bases short and J 3 bases short, with 14 bases between. Germline CDR1 and CDR2: LGHNA and YNFKEQ. The CDR3 is 15 amino acids. This CDR3 is CASSHPFGNKETQYF. The CDR3 bases are TGTGCCAGCAGCCATCCTTTCGGGAACAAAGAGACCCAGTACTTC.

This clonotype turned up a few times. This sequence joins TRBV29-1 and TRBJ2-1; a possible D gene is TRBD1 (5 bases). This CDR3 has 12 amino acids. Germline CDR1 reads SQVTM; CDR2 reads ANQGSEA. The CDR3 region has the DNA TGCAGTGGGGCCGGACGGTACAATGAGCAGTTCTTC. This codes for CSGAGRYNEQFF.

In this sample, this clonotype turned up many times. The rearrangement uses TRBV6-5 and TRBJ1-2; weak D call: TRBD1 (5 bases). The ends were cut back, 0 bases at V and 7 bases at J, with 6 bases in the middle. CDR3 length: 12 residues. The germline V gene encodes CDR1 MNHEY and CDR2 SVGAGI. The CDR3: CASSYSGGGYTF. In DNA form, the CDR3 reads TGTGCCAGCAGTTACTCTGGGGGTGGCTACACCTTC.

This chain links TRBV9 with TRBJ2-2; D is perhaps TRBD1 (6 bases). The V and J ends lost 0 bases and 4 bases respectively, with 10 bases between them. The CDR3 is 15 amino acids. Looked up from germline, CDR1 is SGDLS and CDR2 is YYNGEE. CDR3 amino acids: CASSVEGVATGELFF. The CDR3 bases are TGTGCCAGCAGCGTAGAGGGGGTGGCCACCGGGGAGCTGTTTTTT.

The chain uses TRBV29-1 and TRBJ1-2, with D possibly being TRBD1 (5 bases). Trimming removed 0 bases from V and 7 bases from J, with 15 bases in between. The CDR3 has 14 amino acids. Germline V gene sequence: CDR1 SQVTM, CDR2 ANQGSEA. This CDR3 is CSVEDLLGRAGYTF. The CDR3 nucleotides read TGCAGCGTTGAAGATCTTTTGGGACGTGCTGGCTACACCTTC.

This chain joins TRBV19 and TRBJ1-4, with 8 positions matching TRBD1. This CDR3 is built from 15 residues. Germline trimming cut 5 bases from V and 7 bases from J; bases unmatched to any gene: 9. CDR1 is LNHDA and CDR2 is SQIVND in the germline V gene (reference sequence). The CDR3 DNA follows: TGTGCCAGTAGTGGATTGACAGGGGAACGTGAAAAACTGTTTTTT. Its protein product is CASSGLTGEREKLFF. Together with reference TRBV19 and TRBJ1-4, the CDR3 gives the full variable domain: DGGITQSPKYLFRKEGQNVTLSCEQNLNHDAMYWYRQDPGQGLRLIYYSQIVNDFQKGDIAEGYSVSREKKESFPLTVTSAQKNPTAFYLCASSGLTGEREKLFFGSGTQLSVL.

The J gene is TRBJ1-4, the V gene TRBV30, with TRBD1 identical over 7 bases. CDR1 and CDR2 from the germline V gene are GTSNPN and SVGIG (reference sequence). The CDR3 extends over 15 amino acids. V lost 3 bases, J lost 7 bases, and 11 bases stayed unmatched. The CDR3 reads CAWSRGVPRGEKLFF. The DNA of the CDR3 is TGTGCCTGGAGCAGGGGGGTCCCTAGGGGTGAAAAACTGTTTTTT.

In this sample, this clonotype turned up a few times. V and J are TRBV21-1 and TRBJ2-1; the tabulated D call, TRBD2, remains unverified against the DNA. TRBV21-1 is annotated as a pseudogene. The CDR3 has 13 residues. The CDR3: CASIKAGLHEQFF. CDR3 in DNA: TGTGCCAGCATTAAGGCAGGGCTGCATGAGCAGTTCTTC.

V is TRBV12-5 and J is TRBJ1-5; D ambiguous. The germline V gene has CDR1 LGHNT and CDR2 FRNRAP. Trimming removed 5 bases from V and 9 bases from J, with 8 bases in between. This CDR3 has 11 amino acids. CDR3 coding DNA: TGTGCTAGTGGTCCGGAGGGGCCCCAGCATTTT. It specifies CASGPEGPQHF.

The chain links TRBV29-1 to TRBJ2-7; 9 bases align to TRBD1. The CDR3 covers 15 residues. Germline V gene lookup returns CDR1 SQVTM and CDR2 ANQGSEA. J was trimmed by 3 bases and V by 6 bases; bases with no gene match: 12. The CDR3 nucleotides read TGCAGCGTAAAAGGACAGGGGATCTCCTACTACGAGCAGTACTTC. Translation: CSVKGQGISYYEQYF.

The chain links TRBV4-1 to TRBJ1-1; D possibly corresponds to TRBD1 (5 bases). CDR1 and CDR2 from the germline V gene are MGHRA and YSYEKL. Deletions cut 1 base from V and 7 bases from J, with 10 bases between. The CDR3 length is 13 residues. This CDR3 reads CASSQGEGNEAFF. The CDR3 nucleotides read TGCGCCAGCAGCCAAGGGGAGGGGAATGAAGCTTTCTTT.

This clonotype came up a few times. V gene TRBV3-1 combines with J gene TRBJ2-3; 8 positions agree with TRBD1. This CDR3 is 14 amino acids long. V was clipped by 6 bases and J by 4 bases; unmatched bases: 6. From germline, CDR1 is LGHDT and CDR2 YNNKEL (reference sequence). CDR3 nucleotides: TGTGCCAGCAGAGGACGGACAGGGTCAGATACGCAGTATTTT. It yields the protein CASRGRTGSDTQYF.

J is TRBJ1-3 and V is TRBV15, with D unresolved. The V gene's germline CDR1 is LNHNV and CDR2 YYDKDF (reference sequence). Between the trimmed V and J ends, which lost 8 bases and 0 bases, there was a span of 11 bases. The CDR3 runs 14 residues. CDR3 bases: TGTGCCACCGCCGACGCTAGCTCTGGAAACACCATATATTTT. It translates to CATADASSGNTIYF.

This clonotype was seen a handful of times. The chain couples TRBV7-3 to TRBJ2-3, with D possibly called TRBD1 or TRBD2 (5 bases each). Trimming removed 5 bases at V and 2 bases at J, with 17 bases between. Per germline, CDR1 SGHTA and CDR2 FQGTGA. The CDR3 contains 16 residues. CDR3 residues: CASSPQRLGPTDTQYF. The CDR3 region has the DNA TGTGCCAGCAGCCCCCAGAGGCTGGGACCCACAGATACGCAGTATTTT.

The rearrangement uses TRBV6-2 or TRBV6-3 and TRBJ1-1; no clear D. The germline V gene encodes CDR1 MNHEY and CDR2 SVGEGT. Trimming cost V 8 bases and J 4 bases, with 8 bases left between them. The CDR3 has 11 residues. CDR3 nucleotide sequence: TGTGCCAGCGCCGGGGTCACTGAAGCTTTCTTT. Protein sequence: CASAGVTEAFF.

This clonotype was counted only a few times. The V gene is TRBV20-1, the J gene TRBJ2-1; 10 bases align to TRBD2. CDR1 and CDR2 (germline): DFQATT, SNEGSKA (reference sequence). The CDR3 contains 16 residues. V shed 5 bases and J 3 bases; nucleotides not matched to a gene: 10. CDR3 bases: TGCAGTGCTGCCCCCCTAGCGGGGGAGTACTACAATGAGCAGTTCTTC. As protein: CSAAPLAGEYYNEQFF.

This chain connects TRBV29-1 to TRBJ2-1; D remains unclear. Trimming stripped 2 bases from V and 3 bases from J, with 5 bases between. The CDR3 is 12 amino acids. Germline CDR1 is SQVTM and CDR2 is ANQGSEA. The CDR3 region is CSVERIYNEQFF. In DNA, the CDR3 is TGCAGCGTTGAACGAATCTACAATGAGCAGTTCTTC.

The V call is TRBV5-5, the J call TRBJ2-1; D possibly corresponds to TRBD1 (6 bases). V was cut by 3 bases and J by 0 bases, with 13 bases left in between. The germline V gene has CDR1 SGHKS and CDR2 YYEKEE (reference sequence). The CDR3 loop spans 16 amino acids. The CDR3 region has the DNA TGTGCCAGCAGCTCGCCCACGGACAGCTCCTACAATGAGCAGTTCTTC. Its translation: CASSSPTDSSYNEQFF.

The chain links TRBV5-4 to TRBJ2-1, with 8 nucleotides matching TRBD2. V lost 1 base to trimming and J lost 1 base; unmatched junction nucleotides: 10. The germline V gene has CDR1 SGHNT and CDR2 YYREEE (reference sequence). CDR3 size: 18 residues. CDR3 region: CASSLTAGAIFSYNEQFF. In DNA, the CDR3 is TGTGCCAGCAGCTTGACAGCGGGGGCCATATTTTCCTACAATGAGCAGTTCTTC.

The chain joins TRBV4-2 to TRBJ2-1, with D uncertain. Germline lookup yields CDR1 LGHNA and CDR2 YNFKEQ. Trimming cost V 8 bases and J 2 bases, with 13 bases left between them. The CDR3 runs 14 residues. The CDR3 spells CASSSDTTYNEQFF. DNA of the CDR3: TGTGCCAGCTCCAGTGACACAACCTACAATGAGCAGTTCTTC.